The sample holds a few counts of the clone carrying this TCR beta chain. Its antigen is unidentified. This sample was included in a study of T cell repertoires in cytomegalovirus infection. Germline CDR1 reads LNHDA; CDR2 reads SQIVND (reference sequence). Trimming stripped 2 bases from V and 0 bases from J, with 4 bases between. The CDR3 length is 13 residues. TCRdb ran MiXCR on the reads and lists one entry per CDR3 protein. This sample yields hundreds of thousands of distinct CDR3 sequences, of which approximately 32% are seen a single time; roughly 20% belongs to the top ten. The chain is built from TRBV19 and TRBJ1-1; D gene ambiguous. This sample comprised cultured PBMCs, obtained from culture after CMV antigen stimulation. The TCR was taken from a human donor in good health (CMV status not recorded). Some clones in this sample may be carry-over from other donors' samples. The chain's CDR3 is CASSISVNTEAFF. The CDR3 region has the DNA TGTGCCAGTAGTATAAGCGTGAACACTGAAGCTTTCTTT.